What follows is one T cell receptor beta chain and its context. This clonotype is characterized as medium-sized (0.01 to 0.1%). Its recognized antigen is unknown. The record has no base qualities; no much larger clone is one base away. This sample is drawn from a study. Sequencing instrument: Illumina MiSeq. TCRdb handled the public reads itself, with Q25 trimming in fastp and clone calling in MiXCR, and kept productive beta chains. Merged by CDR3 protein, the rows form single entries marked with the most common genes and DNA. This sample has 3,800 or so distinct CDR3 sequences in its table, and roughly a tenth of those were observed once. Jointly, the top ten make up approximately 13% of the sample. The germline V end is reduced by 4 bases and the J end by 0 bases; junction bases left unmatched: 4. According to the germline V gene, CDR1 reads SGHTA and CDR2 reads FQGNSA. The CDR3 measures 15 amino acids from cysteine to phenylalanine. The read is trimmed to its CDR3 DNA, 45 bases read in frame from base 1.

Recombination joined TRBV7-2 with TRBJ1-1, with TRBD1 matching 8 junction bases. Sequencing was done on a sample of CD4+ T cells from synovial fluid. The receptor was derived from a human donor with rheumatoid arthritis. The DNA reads TGTGCCAGCAGCTCCTCAGGGGGCCTGAACACTGAAGCTTTCTTT. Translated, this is CASSSSGGLNTEAFF.